The present TCR beta chain was sequenced within a study of identical twins. The study's findings and limits: Out-of-frame beta chain sequences displayed weaker excess sharing between twins.

Template switching added a universal primer binding site, and final cDNA carried unique molecular identifiers. TCRdb re-called the 5' RACE reads through MiXCR, storing one row per CDR3 protein. The profile shows 230,000 or so distinct CDR3 sequences, about 8% of them singletons. This clonotype was found a few times. Its antigen is currently unknown. J gave up 7 bases and V 10 bases, and 13 bases lay outside the gene matches. CDR3 length: 14 residues. Germline CDR1 is MNHNS and CDR2 is SASEGT. With no exceptions, donors were healthy Caucasians. The data were also submitted as part of a second study, on yellow fever vaccine responses in identical twins.

This chain joins TRBV6-1 and TRBJ2-1, with TRBD2 matching 7 bases. This receptor was taken from a woman aged 18-30 years in good health. The sequenced material came from CD8+ T cells sorted from blood. The CDR3 region has the DNA TGTGCCACCAGCGGGGCGGGGATTTTAAATGAGCAGTTCTTC. Its translation: CATSGAGILNEQFF.